Below, 28 T cell receptor beta chains from the same sample are listed, as sequenced in a study of blood T cell repertoires in COVID-19. The repertoire was sequenced with immunoSEQ multiplex PCR; TCRdb's copy has only in-frame clones and lacks some. The profile covers over 20,000 clones, with 70% to 90% appearing a single time and 7.5% to 10% taken by the ten largest. Sequencing input: peripheral blood. Receptors were obtained from a man in his 70s with acute or convalescent COVID-19.

The chain has TRBV4-2 and TRBJ1-2, with D perhaps TRBD1 (6 bases). Germline CDR1 reads LGHNA; CDR2 reads YNFKEQ. Trimming cost V 0 bases and J 6 bases, with 8 bases left between them. CDR3 length: 13 amino acids. In DNA, the CDR3 is TGTGCCAGCAGCCAAGAGAACAGGGATGGCTACACCTTC. Amino acid sequence: CASSQENRDGYTF.

The sample holds one count of this clone. The rearrangement links TRBV5-1 to TRBJ1-4; TRBD1 agrees at 9 bases. Trimming removed 0 bases from V and 0 bases from J; junction bases left unmatched: 0. CDR1 and CDR2 (germline): SGHRS, YFSETQ. The CDR3 consists of 16 residues. The CDR3 spells CASSLGQGATNEKLFF. CDR3 nucleotide sequence: TGCGCCAGCAGCTTGGGACAGGGGGCAACTAATGAAAAACTGTTTTTT.

V is TRBV3-1 (or the pseudogene TRBV3-2) and J is TRBJ2-1, with TRBD2 matching over 10 bases. V was pared by 4 bases and J by 0 bases, with 6 bases of the junction left unmatched. Germline V gene data show CDR1 as LGHDT and CDR2 as YNNKEL (reference sequence). This CDR3 has 17 residues. The CDR3 bases are TGTGCCAGCAGCCCCGGGACTAGCGAGATCTCCTACAATGAGCAGTTCTTC. Translated, it gives CASSPGTSEISYNEQFF.

This clone has just one count. V usage is TRBV6-6 and J usage is TRBJ1-6; tentative D call: TRBD1 (6 bases). This CDR3 is built from 15 residues. The germline V gene encodes CDR1 MNHNY and CDR2 SVGAGI (reference sequence). V was trimmed by 6 bases and J by 3 bases, leaving 12 bases between them. The CDR3 DNA reads TGTGCCAGCAGCGAGAGGGGGTACTATAATTCACCCCTCCACTTT. Translated: CASSERGYYNSPLHF.

This rearrangement joins TRBV5-1 to TRBJ2-6; no clear D. The CDR3 length is 14 residues. Trimming stripped 1 base from V and 0 bases from J, with 2 bases between. Germline CDR1 and CDR2: SGHRS and YFSETQ. CDR3 DNA: TGCGCCAGCAGCTTGTACTCTGGGGCCAACGTCCTGACTTTC. As protein: CASSLYSGANVLTF. Variable domain in full (rest from reference TRBV5-1 and TRBJ2-6): KAGVTQTPRYLIKTRGQQVTLSCSPISGHRSVSWYQQTPGQGLQFLFEYFSETQRNKGNFPGRFSGRQFSNSRSEMNVSTLELGDSALYLCASSLYSGANVLTFGAGSRLTVL.

The rearrangement links TRBV19 to TRBJ2-2; 11 bases map to TRBD2. Germline CDR1 reads LNHDA; CDR2 reads SQIVND (reference sequence). The CDR3 is made up of 17 amino acids. Germline trimming cut 4 bases from V and 6 bases from J; bases unmatched to any gene: 10. DNA for the CDR3: TGTGCCAGTAGTACAACCCAACTAGCGGGAGTATCCGGGGAGCTGTTTTTT. Translation gives CASSTTQLAGVSGELFF.

This chain uses TRBV5-4 with TRBJ1-1, with a weak D call TRBD1 (6 bases). The CDR3 consists of 13 residues. Trimming took 2 bases from V and 8 from J, leaving 13 bases between them. Per germline, CDR1 SGHNT and CDR2 YYREEE (reference sequence). The CDR3 sequence is CASSLAGAREAFF. Here the CDR3 DNA reads TGTGCCAGCAGCTTAGCAGGGGCGAGAGAAGCTTTCTTT.

The chain employs TRBV6-5 and TRBJ2-7; 12 nucleotides align to TRBD2. In germline, CDR1 is MNHEY, CDR2 SVGAGI. V lost 6 bases and J lost 6; bases outside the gene matches: 9. The CDR3 sequence is 15 residues long. In DNA form, the CDR3 reads TGTGCCAGCAGGCATCTAGCGGGGGGGCCAGGCGAGCAGTACTTC. This codes for CASRHLAGGPGEQYF.

The chain has TRBV9 and TRBJ1-2, with TRBD1 matching 9 bases. The CDR3 sequence is 15 residues long. The germline CDR1 and CDR2 sequences are SGDLS and YYNGEE. Losses at the gene ends were 1 base for V and 1 base for J; bases not matched to a gene: 2. In nucleotides, the CDR3 is TGTGCCAGCAGCGTAAGGGGACAGGGTAACTATGGCTACACCTTC. Its translation is CASSVRGQGNYGYTF.

This clone was detected only once. The gene calls are TRBV19 and TRBJ2-7; TRBD2 matches 14 bases. V was pared by 5 bases and J by 2 bases, with 8 bases of the junction left unmatched. CDR3 size: 17 residues. From germline, CDR1 is LNHDA and CDR2 SQIVND (reference sequence). The CDR3 region has the DNA TGTGCCAGTAGTCGCAGACTAGCGGGAGGGGTAACCTACGAGCAGTACTTC. Translation gives CASSRRLAGGVTYEQYF.

The CDR3 is CASGNRGRPDTQYF. CDR3 sequence (DNA): TGCGCCAGCGGAAACAGGGGGCGCCCAGATACGCAGTATTTT. The chain combines TRBV5-1 with TRBJ2-3; 9 nucleotides match TRBD1. Germline V gene sequence: CDR1 SGHRS, CDR2 YFSETQ. The V gene end was trimmed by 7 bases and the J gene end by 4 bases; junction bases not matched to a gene: 7. The CDR3 extends over 14 amino acids.

Note on this clone: Other nucleotide sequences in the sample specify the same CDR3. The V call is TRBV5-1, the J call TRBJ2-7; D gene unclear. V dropped 4 bases and J dropped 3 bases, with 11 bases sitting between them. Looked up from germline, CDR1 is SGHRS and CDR2 is YFSETQ. The CDR3 length is 13 residues. The CDR3 region has the DNA TGCGCCAGCAGCCTAGAAGGAGTCTACGAGCAGTACTTC. Amino acids: CASSLEGVYEQYF.

The gene calls are TRBV18 and TRBJ1-2; no clear D gene. The germline V gene encodes CDR1 KGHSH and CDR2 LQKENI. With 2 bases removed from V and 6 bases from J, the gap between germline ends came to 16 bases. The length of the CDR3 is 15 residues. The DNA of the CDR3 is TGTGCCAGCTCACCAGGCCCGGCGGGGTTGGATGGCTACACCTTC. As protein: CASSPGPAGLDGYTF. Combining the CDR3 with reference TRBV18 and TRBJ1-2 gives the whole variable domain NAGVMQNPRHLVRRRGQEARLRCSPMKGHSHVYWYRQLPEEGLKFMVYLQKENIIDESGMPKERFSAEFPKEGPSILRIQQVVRGDSAAYFCASSPGPAGLDGYTFGSGTRLTVV.

V and J are TRBV3-1 (or the pseudogene TRBV3-2) and TRBJ1-2, with a weak D call TRBD1 (5 bases). CDR1 and CDR2 (germline): LGHDT, YNNKEL (reference sequence). This CDR3 is built from 13 residues. Trimming took 0 bases from V and 8 from J, leaving 10 bases between them. CDR3: CASSQDRVRGYTF. In nucleotides, the CDR3 is TGTGCCAGCAGCCAAGACAGGGTGCGGGGCTACACCTTC.

This CDR3 is CASSSRTASGGGSQETQYF. The DNA for the CDR3 is TGTGCCAGCAGTTCCAGGACGGCTAGCGGGGGAGGGAGTCAAGAGACCCAGTACTTC. The chain is built from TRBV9 and TRBJ2-5; the match to TRBD2 covers 10 bases. CDR3 size: 19 residues. Germline-derived CDR1 and CDR2 are SGDLS and YYNGEE. J lost 2 bases, V lost 5 bases, and 18 bases had no gene match.

This chain connects TRBV9 to TRBJ2-7; 9 bases match TRBD1. Per germline, CDR1 SGDLS and CDR2 YYNGEE. V lost 0 bases and J lost 3; bases outside the gene matches: 1. CDR3 length: 14 residues. The CDR3 DNA is TGTGCCAGCAGCGTAGCGACAGGGGGCTACGAGCAGTACTTC. It codes for CASSVATGGYEQYF.

The chain joins TRBV6-1 to TRBJ1-6; TRBD1 might be the D (5 bases). This CDR3 is built from 16 residues. V lost 3 bases, J lost 7 bases, and 16 bases lay in between. CDR1 and CDR2 (germline): MNHNS, SASEGT. The CDR3: CASSEYSQAPNSPLHF. CDR3 coding DNA: TGTGCCAGCAGTGAGTACTCACAGGCCCCAAATTCACCCCTCCACTTT.

CDR3 coding DNA: TGTGCCAGTAGTTCTCGGCAGGGTGGATATGGCTACACCTTC. It translates to CASSSRQGGYGYTF. V gene TRBV19 combines with J gene TRBJ1-2; D perhaps matches TRBD1 (5 bases). CDR1 and CDR2 from the germline V gene are LNHDA and SQIVND (reference sequence). The CDR3 runs to 14 residues. V lost 5 bases and J lost 5, with 15 bases in between.

This clone has only one observation. Here the CDR3 reads CASSTGTGRGNTIYF. For the CDR3, the DNA is TGTGCCAGTAGTACCGGGACAGGCCGAGGAAACACCATATATTTT. The genes are TRBV19 and TRBJ1-3, with TRBD1 identical over 8 bases. V shed 4 bases, J shed 4 bases, and the junction held 6 bases outside the gene matches. The CDR3 is 15 residues long. CDR1 is LNHDA and CDR2 is SQIVND in the germline V gene (reference sequence).

The chain couples TRBV11-2 to TRBJ2-2; a weak D match, TRBD1 (5 bases). Trimming took 1 base from V and 2 from J, leaving 11 bases between them. Looked up from germline, CDR1 is SGHAT and CDR2 is FQNNGV. The CDR3 sequence is 16 residues long. The DNA for the CDR3 is TGTGCCAGCAGCTTAGTTCCAGGGTATAACACCGGGGAGCTGTTTTTT. It codes for CASSLVPGYNTGELFF.

This chain joins TRBV28 and TRBJ1-1; 7 bases line up with TRBD1. This CDR3 contains 12 residues. V shed 5 bases, J shed 11 bases, and the junction held 8 bases outside the gene matches. Germline lookup yields CDR1 MDHEN and CDR2 SYDVKM. CDR3 residues: CASSGLTGNAFF. CDR3 nucleotides: TGTGCCAGCAGTGGATTGACAGGGAACGCTTTCTTT.

V is TRBV10-1 and J is TRBJ1-3; D remains unclear. The CDR3 is made up of 14 amino acids. The germline gives CDR1 WNHNN, CDR2 SYGVQD (reference sequence). The V end lost 3 bases, the J end lost 0 bases, and 6 bases lay between the germline ends. CDR3 region: CASSESFSGNTIYF. The CDR3 DNA reads TGCGCCAGCAGTGAATCCTTCTCTGGAAACACCATATATTTT.

V is TRBV30 and J is TRBJ1-1; 8 bases agree with TRBD1. Trimming cost V 5 bases and J 4 bases; bases outside gene matches: 9. Germline CDR1 is GTSNPN and CDR2 is SVGIG (reference sequence). This CDR3 has 14 residues. CDR3 protein: CAWARQGRSTEAFF. The CDR3 nucleotides are TGTGCCTGGGCCCGACAGGGGAGGAGCACTGAAGCTTTCTTT.

CDR3 coding DNA: TGTGCCAGCAGTGAGGTGGCTAGCTCATCCGGGGAGCAGTTCTTC. Translated: CASSEVASSSGEQFF. V usage is TRBV2 and J usage is TRBJ2-1, with D possibly matching TRBD2 (5 bases). Germline CDR1 and CDR2: SNHLY and FYNNEI. The CDR3 is 15 amino acids. V was pared by 3 bases and J by 10 bases, with 19 bases between.

This chain joins TRBV4-1 and TRBJ1-5; D ambiguous. Germline CDR1 and CDR2: MGHRA and YSYEKL. V lost 2 bases to trimming and J lost 0 bases, with 8 bases between them. The CDR3 sequence is 15 residues long. In DNA, the CDR3 is TGCGCCAGCAGCCAACGTTCAGATAGCAATCAGCCCCAGCATTTT. Translating it yields CASSQRSDSNQPQHF.

V and J are TRBV5-1 and TRBJ2-7; D is possibly TRBD2 (5 bases). Germline CDR1 and CDR2: SGHRS and YFSETQ. The CDR3 is made up of 14 amino acids. The V end lost 0 bases, the J end lost 2 bases, and 9 bases lay between the germline ends. CDR3 sequence: CASSLAREPYEQYF. CDR3 nucleotide sequence: TGCGCCAGCAGCTTGGCCCGGGAACCCTACGAGCAGTACTTC.

The CDR3 is CASSLGSGWDYGYTF. CDR3 DNA sequence: TGTGCCAGCAGCTTAGGAAGCGGTTGGGACTATGGCTACACCTTC. The chain recombines TRBV11-2 with TRBJ1-2; D call uncertain. Trimming cost V 1 base and J 3 bases, with 12 bases left between them. The germline gives CDR1 SGHAT, CDR2 FQNNGV. CDR3 length equals 15 residues.

This clone was seen a single time. The genes are TRBV4-1 and TRBJ1-1; the D is unclear. The germline V and J ends were trimmed by 2 bases and 3 bases, with 10 bases remaining between them. Germline lookup yields CDR1 MGHRA and CDR2 YSYEKL. The CDR3 totals 14 residues. This chain's CDR3 is CASSQKDWDTEAFF. DNA of the CDR3: TGCGCCAGCAGCCAAAAGGACTGGGACACTGAAGCTTTCTTT.